Listed below are T cell receptor beta chains from one sample, sequenced in a study of OX40 agonist ivuxolimab in advanced cancers. Assay: immunoSEQ multiplex PCR; the TCRdb copy retains only in-frame clones and omits some. The sample comprises 30,000 to 45,000 clones, 60% to 85% of which are singletons, and 7.5% to 10% rests with the top ten. The sample was CD4+ or CD8+ T cells sorted from blood, taken in a trial of the OX40 agonist ivuxolimab. These receptors all stem from an adult with an advanced solid tumor such as melanoma, head and neck, liver or kidney cancer. The CDR3 runs from the conserved cysteine through the conserved F or W. A D gene is named only where the DNA matches it firmly. Clone sizes are given selectively: once, few, many, or a class where the clone is expanded.

d_call clone_size j_call v_call cdr3_aa cdr3_nt
. . TRBJ2-5 TRBV6-1 CASLRAVGETQYF TGTGCCAGCCTTAGGGCGGTGGGAGAGACCCAGTACTTC
TRBD1 . TRBJ2-1 TRBV19 CASSAPGRGRDNEQFF TGTGCCAGTAGTGCCCCTGGCAGGGGGAGAGACAATGAGCAGTTCTTC
. . TRBJ2-2 TRBV5-1 CASSPTQRANTGELFF TGCGCCAGCAGCCCCACACAGCGTGCGAACACCGGGGAGCTGTTTTTT
. few TRBJ1-2 TRBV9 CASSDPRGYTF TGTGCCAGCAGCGATCCACGAGGCTACACCTTC
TRBD1 . TRBJ1-6 TRBV30 CAWIGQGIRSPLHF TGTGCCTGGATTGGACAGGGGATAAGATCACCCCTCCACTTT
. once TRBJ2-3 TRBV19 CASSLLGAYTDTQYF TGTGCCAGTAGTTTATTAGGGGCTTACACAGATACGCAGTATTTT
. . TRBJ1-2 TRBV7-3 CASSLKWGYGYTF TGTGCCAGCAGCTTAAAGTGGGGCTATGGCTACACCTTC
TRBD1 . TRBJ1-6 TRBV6-6 CASSYGTGMNSPLHF TGTGCCAGCAGTTACGGGACAGGAATGAATTCACCCCTCCACTTT
. . TRBJ1-1 TRBV7-2 CASSLAGFEAFF TGTGCCAGCAGCTTAGCCGGATTTGAAGCTTTCTTT
. . TRBJ2-3 TRBV5-8 CASSRDLTSTDTQYF TGTGCCAGCAGCCGGGACTTAACTAGCACAGATACGCAGTATTTT
TRBD1 . TRBJ1-5 TRBV10-1 CASSRDRGQPQHF TGCGCCAGCAGTAGGGACAGGGGTCAGCCCCAGCATTTT
. . TRBJ1-1 TRBV6-1 CASIHRDIEAFF TGTGCCAGCATCCACCGGGACATTGAAGCTTTCTTT
. once TRBJ1-6 TRBV9 CASSVTGNSPLHF TGTGCCAGCAGCGTAACAGGAAATTCACCCCTCCACTTT
. few TRBJ2-7 TRBV5-6 CASSSLSRTGQEQYF TGTGCCAGCAGCTCCCTCTCGAGGACGGGGCAGGAGCAGTACTTC
. . TRBJ1-4 TRBV4-1 CASSQGRATNEKLFF TGCGCCAGCAGCCAAGGCCGTGCAACTAATGAAAAACTGTTTTTT
. . TRBJ2-2 TRBV18 CASSPELVGATGELFF TGTGCCAGCTCCCCCGAGCTTGTCGGGGCCACCGGGGAGCTGTTTTTT
TRBD1 few TRBJ2-7 TRBV28 CASSLWTGSSYEQYF TGTGCCAGCAGTTTGTGGACAGGGAGCTCCTACGAGCAGTACTTC
. once TRBJ2-3 TRBV5-1 CASSRLPSTDTQYF TGCGCCAGCAGCCGACTACCTAGCACAGATACGCAGTATTTT
TRBD2 . TRBJ2-7 TRBV11-2 CASSRLAGDYEQYF TGTGCCAGCAGCCGACTAGCGGGAGACTACGAGCAGTACTTC
TRBD1 . TRBJ1-1 TRBV13 CASSSTQGVEAFF TGTGCCAGCAGTTCGACACAGGGGGTTGAAGCTTTCTTT
TRBD1 . TRBJ2-7 TRBV7-4 CASSYSLDRELEQYF TGTGCCAGCAGCTACTCCTTGGACAGGGAATTAGAGCAGTACTTC
TRBD1 . TRBJ2-3 TRBV5-1 CASSFPGQGSDTQYF TGCGCCAGCAGCTTTCCGGGACAGGGCTCAGATACGCAGTATTTT
TRBD2 . TRBJ2-3 TRBV28 CASSSGLAGGTDTQYF TGTGCCAGCAGTTCGGGACTAGCGGGGGGCACAGATACGCAGTATTTT
. . TRBJ2-6 TRBV6-1 CASGQIPSGANVLTF TGTGCCAGCGGACAAATCCCCTCTGGGGCCAACGTCCTGACTTTC
. . TRBJ1-2 TRBV30 CAWSPEGYGYTF TGTGCCTGGAGTCCCGAGGGTTATGGCTACACCTTC
. . TRBJ1-4 TRBV18 CASSFQSARNEKLFF TGTGCCAGCTCGTTTCAGAGTGCGAGAAATGAAAAACTGTTTTTT
. . TRBJ1-4 TRBV6-5 CASSYSMGSEKLFF TGTGCCAGCAGTTACTCAATGGGGAGTGAAAAACTGTTTTTT
. once TRBJ1-3 TRBV7-9 CASSRGEVGNTIYF TGTGCCAGCAGCCGGGGGGAAGTCGGAAACACCATATATTTT
. . TRBJ2-5 TRBV30 CAWSTGPQETQYF TGTGCCTGGAGCACGGGCCCCCAAGAGACCCAGTACTTC
. . TRBJ2-7 TRBV27 CASSLQRGGTYEQYF TGTGCCAGCAGTTTACAAAGGGGGGGTACCTACGAGCAGTACTTC
. . TRBJ2-3 TRBV5-4 CASSLERRDTQYF TGTGCCAGCAGCTTGGAGCGGCGTGATACGCAGTATTTT
. . TRBJ1-2 TRBV5-1 CASSFGGENYGYTF TGCGCCAGCAGCTTCGGTGGGGAAAACTATGGCTACACCTTC
. . TRBJ2-3 TRBV6-5 CASRLQGGSTDTQYF TGTGCCAGCAGATTACAGGGTGGATCCACAGATACGCAGTATTTT